Listed below are T cell receptor beta chains from one sample, sequenced in a study of blood T cell repertoires in COVID-19. Clones were read by immunoSEQ multiplex PCR, and TCRdb kept only the in-frame ones, dropping some. The table lists some 41,000 clones, about 89% of them singletons, with more than 15% in the top ten. The sample comprised peripheral blood. Receptors were obtained from a woman aged 25 to 39 in a cohort sampled during active COVID-19. The CDR3 runs from the conserved cysteine through the conserved F or W. D genes are given only for firm matches. Some rows mark clone size as missing; the rest say once, few, many or name a class of expanded clone.

clone size: .; D gene: .; J gene: TRBJ1-1; V gene: TRBV11-3; CDR3 protein: CASSLGGPVTEAFF; CDR3 DNA: TGTGCCAGCAGCTTGGGGGGGCCCGTCACTGAAGCTTTCTTT
clone size: once; D gene: .; J gene: TRBJ2-2; V gene: TRBV11-2; CDR3 protein: CASSLLQKNTGELFF; CDR3 DNA: TGTGCCAGCAGCTTACTTCAGAAGAACACCGGGGAGCTGTTTTTT
clone size: .; D gene: TRBD2; J gene: TRBJ2-5; V gene: TRBV5-4; CDR3 protein: CASSLVGGSALQETQYF; CDR3 DNA: TGTGCCAGCAGCTTGGTGGGAGGGTCGGCCCTCCAAGAGACCCAGTACTTC
clone size: .; D gene: TRBD1; J gene: TRBJ1-1; V gene: TRBV6-5; CDR3 protein: CASSYSARGSTEAFF; CDR3 DNA: TGTGCCAGCAGTTACTCGGCCAGGGGGAGCACTGAAGCTTTCTTT
clone size: .; D gene: TRBD1; J gene: TRBJ2-1; V gene: TRBV5-1; CDR3 protein: CASSRGQGRKGFF; CDR3 DNA: TGCGCCAGCAGCAGGGGACAGGGGCGCAAGGGGTTCTTC
clone size: .; D gene: TRBD2; J gene: TRBJ2-7; V gene: TRBV27; CDR3 protein: CASSYSGGSSYEQYF; CDR3 DNA: TGTGCCAGCTCATATAGCGGGGGGAGCTCCTACGAGCAGTACTTC
clone size: .; D gene: .; J gene: TRBJ1-2; V gene: TRBV27; CDR3 protein: CASRAIGSGYTF; CDR3 DNA: TGTGCCAGCAGGGCTATAGGGAGTGGCTACACCTTC
clone size: .; D gene: TRBD2; J gene: TRBJ2-7; V gene: TRBV2; CDR3 protein: CASVSGRDYEQYF; CDR3 DNA: TGTGCCAGCGTTAGCGGGAGGGACTACGAGCAGTACTTC
clone size: few; D gene: .; J gene: TRBJ2-1; V gene: TRBV20-1; CDR3 protein: CSASYGGTPNEQFF; CDR3 DNA: TGCAGTGCTAGTTATGGCGGGACGCCCAATGAGCAGTTCTTC
clone size: .; D gene: TRBD1; J gene: TRBJ1-3; V gene: TRBV19; CDR3 protein: CASNSRDRAISSGNTIYF; CDR3 DNA: TGTGCCAGTAATTCCCGGGACAGGGCAATCTCCTCTGGAAACACCATATATTTT
clone size: once; D gene: .; J gene: TRBJ2-5; V gene: TRBV5-1; CDR3 protein: CASSALPRETQYF; CDR3 DNA: TGCGCCAGCAGCGCCCTCCCGCGGGAGACCCAGTACTTC
clone size: .; D gene: .; J gene: TRBJ1-1; V gene: TRBV29-1; CDR3 protein: CSVDSGRGVTEAFF; CDR3 DNA: TGCAGCGTTGATTCCGGGAGGGGAGTCACTGAAGCTTTCTTT
clone size: .; D gene: TRBD1; J gene: TRBJ2-7; V gene: TRBV6-5; CDR3 protein: CASNRDRQDEQYF; CDR3 DNA: TGTGCCAGCAATAGGGACAGACAGGACGAGCAGTACTTC
clone size: once; D gene: TRBD1; J gene: TRBJ2-7; V gene: TRBV18; CDR3 protein: CASSLKGQPYEQYF; CDR3 DNA: TGTGCCAGCTCGCTTAAGGGACAGCCCTACGAGCAGTACTTC
clone size: .; D gene: .; J gene: TRBJ1-5; V gene: TRBV5-5; CDR3 protein: CASSLNTNPQPQHF; CDR3 DNA: TGTGCCAGCAGCTTAAACACCAACCCTCAGCCCCAGCATTTT
clone size: .; D gene: TRBD2; J gene: TRBJ2-7; V gene: TRBV24-1; CDR3 protein: CATSDWGTSGSPRPFEQYF; CDR3 DNA: TGTGCCACCAGTGATTGGGGGACTAGCGGGAGCCCGAGGCCATTCGAGCAGTACTTC
clone size: .; D gene: .; J gene: TRBJ1-3; V gene: TRBV7-2; CDR3 protein: CASSLQGAGNTIYF; CDR3 DNA: TGTGCCAGCAGCTTACAAGGGGCTGGAAACACCATATATTTT
clone size: .; D gene: .; J gene: TRBJ2-7; V gene: TRBV29-1; CDR3 protein: CSVRKAAYEQYF; CDR3 DNA: TGCAGCGTTCGTAAGGCGGCCTACGAGCAGTACTTC
clone size: .; D gene: TRBD2; J gene: TRBJ2-3; V gene: TRBV6-1; CDR3 protein: CASSELTSGITDTQYF; CDR3 DNA: TGTGCCAGCAGTGAATTGACTAGCGGGATCACAGATACGCAGTATTTT
clone size: .; D gene: TRBD1; J gene: TRBJ2-7; V gene: TRBV4-3; CDR3 protein: CASSHAQGAGEQYF; CDR3 DNA: TGCGCCAGCAGCCATGCTCAGGGGGCCGGCGAGCAGTACTTC
clone size: .; D gene: .; J gene: TRBJ2-3; V gene: TRBV10-1; CDR3 protein: CASSEGGLGSDTQYF; CDR3 DNA: TGCGCCAGCAGTGAGGGCGGGCTAGGATCGGATACGCAGTATTTT
clone size: .; D gene: .; J gene: TRBJ1-4; V gene: TRBV4-2; CDR3 protein: CASSLGGGYEKLFF; CDR3 DNA: TGTGCCAGCAGCCTAGGGGGGGGTTATGAAAAACTGTTTTTT
clone size: .; D gene: .; J gene: TRBJ2-3; V gene: TRBV5-1; CDR3 protein: CASSPGRDTQYF; CDR3 DNA: TGCGCCAGCAGCCCCGGTAGAGATACGCAGTATTTT
clone size: .; D gene: .; J gene: TRBJ1-3; V gene: TRBV28; CDR3 protein: CASSSGAGNTIYF; CDR3 DNA: TGTGCCAGCAGTTCAGGGGCTGGAAACACCATATATTTT
clone size: .; D gene: .; J gene: TRBJ1-2; V gene: TRBV5-5; CDR3 protein: CASSLGTLQANYGYTF; CDR3 DNA: TGTGCCAGCAGCTTGGGGACCTTACAGGCAAACTATGGCTACACCTTC
clone size: .; D gene: TRBD2; J gene: TRBJ2-2; V gene: TRBV9; CDR3 protein: CASSVVGGSIGELFF; CDR3 DNA: TGTGCCAGCAGCGTAGTCGGCGGGAGTATCGGGGAGCTGTTTTTT
clone size: .; D gene: TRBD1; J gene: TRBJ2-7; V gene: TRBV15; CDR3 protein: CATSREPGGSYEQYF; CDR3 DNA: TGTGCCACCAGCAGGGAGCCAGGGGGCTCCTACGAGCAGTACTTC
clone size: .; D gene: TRBD2; J gene: TRBJ2-1; V gene: TRBV28; CDR3 protein: CASSPWTSSSYNEQFF; CDR3 DNA: TGTGCCAGCAGCCCCTGGACTAGCAGCTCCTACAATGAGCAGTTCTTC
clone size: .; D gene: .; J gene: TRBJ2-5; V gene: TRBV7-2; CDR3 protein: CASSSYYGETQYF; CDR3 DNA: TGTGCCAGCAGCTCCTATTACGGGGAGACCCAGTACTTC
clone size: .; D gene: .; J gene: TRBJ1-6; V gene: TRBV9; CDR3 protein: CASSFRGETPLHF; CDR3 DNA: TGTGCCAGCAGCTTCAGGGGAGAGACACCCCTCCACTTT
clone size: once; D gene: TRBD1; J gene: TRBJ1-1; V gene: TRBV19; CDR3 protein: CASSPYFSRVSGGAAGTEAFF; CDR3 DNA: TGTGCCAGTAGCCCGTACTTCTCCCGGGTATCAGGGGGCGCGGCGGGAACTGAAGCTTTCTTT
clone size: .; D gene: TRBD2; J gene: TRBJ2-1; V gene: TRBV7-3; CDR3 protein: CASSLGVLAGGFGEQFF; CDR3 DNA: TGTGCCAGCAGCTTGGGCGTCCTAGCGGGAGGTTTTGGTGAGCAGTTCTTC
clone size: .; D gene: .; J gene: TRBJ1-2; V gene: TRBV18; CDR3 protein: CASSQTTETNYGYTF; CDR3 DNA: TGTGCCAGCTCACAGACGACAGAAACTAACTATGGCTACACCTTC
clone size: .; D gene: .; J gene: TRBJ2-7; V gene: TRBV18; CDR3 protein: CASQRSGVAYF; CDR3 DNA: TGTGCCAGCCAACGATCCGGGGTTGCGTACTTC
clone size: .; D gene: TRBD2; J gene: TRBJ2-3; V gene: TRBV5-1; CDR3 protein: CASSLGLAGGPTDTQYF; CDR3 DNA: TGCGCCAGCAGCTTGGGGCTAGCGGGAGGCCCCACAGATACGCAGTATTTT
clone size: .; D gene: TRBD2; J gene: TRBJ2-3; V gene: TRBV3-1/TRBV3-2; CDR3 protein: CASSLPSGRDTQYF; CDR3 DNA: TGTGCCAGCAGCCTGCCTAGCGGGAGAGATACGCAGTATTTT
clone size: .; D gene: .; J gene: TRBJ2-1; V gene: TRBV19; CDR3 protein: CASRTRTGTVDEQFF; CDR3 DNA: TGTGCCAGTAGGACTAGAACCGGGACAGTCGATGAGCAGTTCTTC
clone size: .; D gene: TRBD1; J gene: TRBJ1-1; V gene: TRBV6-1; CDR3 protein: CASSTHGTGGVEAFF; CDR3 DNA: TGTGCCAGCAGTACCCACGGGACAGGGGGAGTTGAAGCTTTCTTT
clone size: .; D gene: TRBD2; J gene: TRBJ2-1; V gene: TRBV20-1; CDR3 protein: CSASSAGVVINEQFF; CDR3 DNA: TGCAGTGCTAGTTCGGCGGGAGTAGTAATCAATGAGCAGTTCTTC
clone size: .; D gene: .; J gene: TRBJ1-1; V gene: TRBV6-5; CDR3 protein: CASNSLLAGTEAFF; CDR3 DNA: TGTGCCAGCAACTCCTTACTAGCAGGAACTGAAGCTTTCTTT
clone size: .; D gene: .; J gene: TRBJ2-2; V gene: TRBV5-1; CDR3 protein: CASSLPGGSRTGELFF; CDR3 DNA: TGCGCCAGCAGCTTACCAGGGGGGAGTAGGACCGGGGAGCTGTTTTTT
clone size: .; D gene: TRBD2; J gene: TRBJ2-7; V gene: TRBV14; CDR3 protein: CASSRLTSGHYEQYF; CDR3 DNA: TGTGCCAGCAGCCGCCTAACTAGCGGGCACTACGAGCAGTACTTC
clone size: once; D gene: .; J gene: TRBJ2-3; V gene: TRBV9; CDR3 protein: CASSVEGAGRTDTQYF; CDR3 DNA: TGTGCCAGCAGCGTAGAAGGGGCAGGGCGCACAGATACGCAGTATTTT
clone size: .; D gene: .; J gene: TRBJ1-6; V gene: TRBV20-1; CDR3 protein: CSATGGSPLHF; CDR3 DNA: TGCAGTGCCACTGGGGGGTCACCCCTCCACTTT
clone size: .; D gene: .; J gene: TRBJ1-1; V gene: TRBV6-1; CDR3 protein: CASSEGNTEAFF; CDR3 DNA: TGTGCCAGCAGTGAGGGCAACACTGAAGCTTTCTTT
clone size: .; D gene: TRBD2; J gene: TRBJ2-1; V gene: TRBV19; CDR3 protein: CASSIIGLAGGQFF; CDR3 DNA: TGTGCCAGTAGTATCATTGGCCTAGCGGGAGGTCAGTTCTTC
clone size: once; D gene: TRBD1; J gene: TRBJ2-7; V gene: TRBV6-2/TRBV6-3; CDR3 protein: CASSYPAGQGVGSYEQYF; CDR3 DNA: TGTGCCAGCAGTTACCCAGCCGGACAGGGTGTGGGATCCTACGAGCAGTACTTC
clone size: .; D gene: .; J gene: TRBJ2-2; V gene: TRBV7-9; CDR3 protein: CAGGAHPSLNTGELFF; CDR3 DNA: TGTGCCGGGGGGGCTCACCCCTCCCTAAATACCGGGGAGCTGTTTTTT
clone size: .; D gene: TRBD1; J gene: TRBJ2-2; V gene: TRBV27; CDR3 protein: CASSSTGYTGELFF; CDR3 DNA: TGTGCCAGCAGTTCGACAGGGTACACCGGGGAGCTGTTTTTT
clone size: few; D gene: TRBD2; J gene: TRBJ2-7; V gene: TRBV7-9; CDR3 protein: CASRASGRNEQYF; CDR3 DNA: TGTGCCAGCAGGGCTAGCGGGAGGAACGAGCAGTACTTC
clone size: .; D gene: .; J gene: TRBJ1-1; V gene: TRBV6-5; CDR3 protein: CASSYLGDTEAFF; CDR3 DNA: TGTGCCAGCAGTTATCTCGGGGATACTGAAGCTTTCTTT
clone size: .; D gene: TRBD2; J gene: TRBJ2-2; V gene: TRBV28; CDR3 protein: CASSRGLAGGPGFGELFF; CDR3 DNA: TGTGCCAGCAGTCGAGGACTAGCGGGAGGGCCGGGGTTCGGGGAGCTGTTTTTT
clone size: once; D gene: TRBD2; J gene: TRBJ2-5; V gene: TRBV19; CDR3 protein: CASSPRTSGQETQYF; CDR3 DNA: TGTGCCAGTAGTCCTAGGACTAGCGGCCAAGAGACCCAGTACTTC